This TCR beta chain was identified during a study of early T cells in non-severe SARS-CoV-2 infection. TCRdb redid the calling of the 5' RACE reads with MiXCR, one entry per CDR3 protein. Of about 56,000 distinct CDR3 sequences listed, less than 15% are singletons. After removal of 5 bases from V and 10 bases from J, the junction contained 9 bases not matched to a gene. Looked up from germline, CDR1 is SEHNR and CDR2 is FQNEAQ (reference sequence). The CDR3 is made up of 13 amino acids. The chain couples TRBV7-9 to TRBJ1-1, with TRBD1 matching over 8 bases. The TCR comes from an adult who was a healthcare worker with PCR-confirmed SARS-CoV-2 infection or an uninfected control (not recorded which). The sample here was whole blood, taken at baseline. CDR3 DNA sequence: TGTGCCAGCAGCACTGGGGGTGGGACAGGAGCTTTCTTT. Encoded protein: CASSTGGGTGAFF.